The 2 T cell receptor beta chains reported below all come from one sample, sequenced in a study of STAT3 mutations in large granular lymphocyte leukemia. Overall study results and limits: Every T-LGLL patient had at least one immunodominant TCRbeta clonotype.

Their antigens remain unidentified. Here immunoSEQ multiplex PCR was the method, and the copy in TCRdb shows in-frame clones only, minus some. This sample yields 3,000 to 4,500 clones, of which around 40% are seen a single time; around 83% belongs to the top ten. The sample taken for sequencing was peripheral blood mononuclear cells. The origin of the receptors is a man in his sixties with T-cell large granular lymphocyte leukemia. Some clones in this sample may be carry-over from other donors' samples.

The V gene is TRBV5-4, the J gene TRBJ2-7, with D possibly being TRBD1 or TRBD2 (5 bases each). This CDR3 is built from 15 residues. From germline, CDR1 is SGHNT and CDR2 YYREEE (reference sequence). Trimming stripped 3 bases from V and 4 bases from J, with 17 bases between. The CDR3 DNA reads as TGTGCCAGCAGCTCAGGGAGTGGACCGGCTTACGAGCAGTACGTC. Protein product: CASSSGSGPAYEQYV.

This chain uses TRBV18 with TRBJ2-5; TRBD2 aligns across 8 bases. Trimming removed 6 bases from V and 5 bases from J; junction bases left unmatched: 8. Germline V gene sequence: CDR1 KGHSH, CDR2 LQKENI. CDR3 length: 14 residues. CDR3 protein: CASSSSSGGETQYF. The DNA of the CDR3 is TGTGCCAGCTCGAGCTCATCGGGGGGGGAGACCCAGTACTTC. The full variable domain, its missing parts supplied by reference TRBV18 and TRBJ2-5, is NAGVMQNPRHLVRRRGQEARLRCSPMKGHSHVYWYRQLPEEGLKFMVYLQKENIIDESGMPKERFSAEFPKEGPSILRIQQVVRGDSAAYFCASSSSSGGETQYFGPGTRLLVL.